This TCR beta chain was sequenced in a study of T cell repertoires in ileal Crohn's disease. About the research overall: About half received postoperative treatment, approximately 12 with thiopurines and about 20 anti-TNF.

The CDR3 consists of 14 residues. The V gene's germline CDR1 is SGHNT and CDR2 YYREEE (reference sequence). V was shortened by 4 bases and J by 7 bases, with 18 bases between the two germline ends. Study conclusions and caveats: Every patient over 26.8% clonality showed endoscopic recurrence. Sorted CD8 T cells held more high-frequency clones than CD4.

Profiled with immunoSEQ multiplex PCR; TCRdb holds only in-frame clones, not every one. The top ten clones hold under 9.5% of a sample with approximately 7,600 clones, approximately 74% of them seen once. As regards this clone: Its antigen is as yet unknown.

The time point: neoterminal ileum biopsy at postoperative endoscopy, about 6 months after surgery. The sample taken for sequencing was ileal tissue. The sequence came from an adult with Crohn's disease. The V gene is TRBV5-4, the J gene TRBJ2-7, with D hard to call. CDR3 protein: CASSDAAHSGEQYF. The CDR3, as DNA: TGTGCCAGCAGCGATGCGGCCCACTCTGGGGAGCAGTACTTC.